The T cell receptor (beta chain) described here comes from a study of cytomegalovirus exposure and HLA in healthy donors. In the study overall: The approximately 120 validation repertoires, a later analysis reported, used the same platform as the approximately 700 first-cohort repertoires. Regarding the study as a whole: It was reported that the classifier diagnosed cytomegalovirus status with high specificity and sensitivity in both the original and validation cohorts.

The table came from immunoSEQ multiplex PCR; TCRdb's copy has only in-frame clones and leaves some out. The sample shows almost 200,000 clones, around 80% of them seen only once. CDR1 is SGHAT, CDR2 FQNNGV, per germline. The ends were cut back, 3 bases at V and 7 bases at J, with 25 bases in the middle. The CDR3 spans 18 residues. Remarks on this clone: Its antigen is still unknown.

Specimen: PBMCs. This receptor was identified in a woman under 40 in good health and CMV-seronegative. This chain uses TRBV11-2 with TRBJ2-1; D is perhaps TRBD2 (6 bases). This CDR3 reads CASSFLTGMRGRLNEQFF. CDR3 DNA: TGTGCCAGCAGCTTCCTTACGGGGATGCGGGGAAGGTTAAATGAGCAGTTCTTC.